One and the same sample provided the 13 T cell receptor beta chains below, sequenced in a study of blood T cell repertoires in COVID-19 (dated by TCRdb to 2018 to 2020). Receptors were amplified or captured by the immunoSEQ multiplex PCR assay. Entries here come from immuneACCESS through TCRdb and include only in-frame sequences with V and J called. Some clones fail to appear in such tables; in the studies checked, an unresolved V gene covers under half of the shortfall, and the cause of the remainder is unknown. The sample includes around 230,000 clones, with 70% to 90% observed a single time. The ten largest clones add up to around 9% of the sample. The sample consisted of PBMCs or T cells enriched from blood (not recorded which). The receptors come from a man aged 35 to 55 who had recovered from COVID-19.

The chain couples TRBV6-2 or TRBV6-3 to TRBJ2-3, with a weak D call TRBD2 (7 bases). This CDR3 region has 16 residues. V was shortened by 6 bases and J by 5 bases, with 21 bases between the two germline ends. CDR1 is MNHEY and CDR2 is SVGEGT in the germline V gene. The CDR3 DNA follows: TGTGCCAGCAGCTCCTCCTGGGGGGGGGCGGTAGATACGCAGTATTTT. Residues: CASSSSWGGAVDTQYF.

The gene calls are TRBV9 and TRBJ1-1, with TRBD1 identical over 8 bases. The CDR3 spans 12 residues. Germline V gives CDR1 SGDLS, CDR2 YYNGEE. The J segment lost 10 bases and the V segment lost 3 bases, leaving 5 bases of the junction unmatched. The CDR3 region is CASSGFDRGAFF. In DNA, the CDR3 is TGTGCCAGCAGCGGGTTTGACAGGGGAGCTTTCTTT.

This clone was observed a handful of times. This CDR3 reads CAWSEGVLIGQPQHF. Here the CDR3 DNA reads TGTGCCTGGAGTGAAGGGGTTTTAATTGGGCAGCCCCAGCATTTT. The genes are TRBV30 and TRBJ1-5, with D possibly matching TRBD1 (5 bases). The CDR3 loop spans 15 amino acids. The V and J ends lost 1 base and 7 bases respectively, with 17 bases between them. In germline, CDR1 is GTSNPN, CDR2 SVGIG (reference sequence).

This clone was counted once. The chain employs TRBV24-1 and TRBJ1-1; D call uncertain. Per germline, CDR1 KGHDR and CDR2 SFDVKD. The CDR3 has 13 amino acids. V lost 3 bases and J lost 0, with 4 bases in between. DNA of the CDR3: TGTGCCACCAGTGATCAAATGAACACTGAAGCTTTCTTT. This encodes CATSDQMNTEAFF.

This chain connects TRBV5-6 to TRBJ1-2, with D perhaps TRBD1 (5 bases). Per germline, CDR1 SGHDT and CDR2 YYEEEE. The germline V and J ends were trimmed by 4 bases and 2 bases, with 15 bases remaining between them. The CDR3 is 15 amino acids. The CDR3 here is CASSLGLGQNYGYTF. The CDR3 nucleotides read TGTGCCAGCAGCCTGGGGTTAGGACAAAACTATGGCTACACCTTC. Filled out from reference TRBV5-6 and TRBJ1-2, the complete variable domain reads DAGVTQSPTHLIKTRGQQVTLRCSPKSGHDTVSWYQQALGQGPQFIFQYYEEEERQRGNFPDRFSGHQFPNYSSELNVNALLLGDSALYLCASSLGLGQNYGYTFGSGTRLTVV.

This clone was observed a single time. The chain recombines TRBV6-2 or TRBV6-3 with TRBJ2-3, with D possibly TRBD2 on 6 matching bases. Per the germline V gene, CDR1 is MNHEY and CDR2 is SVGEGT. Trimming left V 0 bases short and J 2 bases short, with 21 bases between. There are 19 residues in the CDR3. The CDR3 loop reads CASSYSYVSRGRYTDTQYF. As DNA, the CDR3 is TGTGCCAGCAGTTACTCTTATGTGAGCCGGGGGAGATACACAGATACGCAGTATTTT.

V usage is TRBV14 and J usage is TRBJ1-1; no clear D gene. Germline CDR1 and CDR2: SGHDN and FVKESK. The length of the CDR3 is 16 residues. V was pared by 4 bases and J by 4 bases, with 19 bases between. The DNA of the CDR3 is TGTGCCAGCAGCCCCCTTGGACTCCTCGGCGGCACTGAAGCTTTCTTT. Translated: CASSPLGLLGGTEAFF.

The V and J genes are TRBV6-5 and TRBJ2-5, with 11 nucleotides matching TRBD2. Trimming removed 10 bases from V and 5 bases from J; junction bases left unmatched: 12. This CDR3 contains 15 residues. Germline V gives CDR1 MNHEY, CDR2 SVGAGI. CDR3 protein: CANSIAGGPGETQYF. The CDR3 DNA reads TGTGCCAACTCTATAGCGGGAGGGCCGGGGGAGACCCAGTACTTC.

This sequence joins TRBV12-3 or TRBV12-4 and TRBJ1-1; D gene ambiguous. The CDR3 covers 11 residues. Trimming took off 3 bases at V and 6 bases at J, with 5 bases between the two ends. CDR3 amino acids: CASSFGAEAFF. DNA for the CDR3: TGTGCCAGCAGTTTCGGGGCTGAAGCTTTCTTT.

The CDR3 coding sequence is TGTGCCTGGAAGGACAGGGGAACAGTGAAGGGTTTCTTT. It yields the protein CAWKDRGTVKGFF. The chain uses TRBV30 and TRBJ1-1; TRBD1 matches 9 bases. This CDR3 spans 13 amino acids. Unmatched junction bases numbered 13, after V lost 4 bases and J lost 13 bases. Germline assignment: CDR1 GTSNPN and CDR2 SVGIG (reference sequence).

The chain joins TRBV30 to TRBJ2-2; no firm D call. Germline-derived CDR1 and CDR2 are GTSNPN and SVGIG (reference sequence). This CDR3 region has 15 residues. The V end was cut by 4 bases, the J end by 2 bases, with 14 bases between. The chain's CDR3 is CAWKSGQVNTGELFF. The CDR3 DNA sequence: TGTGCCTGGAAATCTGGTCAGGTCAACACCGGGGAGCTGTTTTTT.

A few counts support this clone. This chain joins TRBV7-3 and TRBJ2-1; 10 bases fit TRBD2. The CDR3 covers 15 residues. Germline loops: CDR1 SGHTA, CDR2 FQGTGA. V dropped 2 bases and J dropped 6; count of bases not matched to a gene: 4. The CDR3 loop is CASSLSSGGVNEQFF. CDR3 DNA: TGTGCCAGCAGCTTATCTAGCGGGGGTGTCAATGAGCAGTTCTTC.

J is TRBJ1-2 and V is TRBV6-5; D unclear. V was pared by 7 bases and J by 1 base, with 10 bases between. The CDR3 covers 13 residues. The germline V gene encodes CDR1 MNHEY and CDR2 SVGAGI. The CDR3 here is CASILTVNYGYTF. Written as DNA, the CDR3 is TGTGCCAGCATCCTCACGGTTAACTATGGCTACACCTTC.